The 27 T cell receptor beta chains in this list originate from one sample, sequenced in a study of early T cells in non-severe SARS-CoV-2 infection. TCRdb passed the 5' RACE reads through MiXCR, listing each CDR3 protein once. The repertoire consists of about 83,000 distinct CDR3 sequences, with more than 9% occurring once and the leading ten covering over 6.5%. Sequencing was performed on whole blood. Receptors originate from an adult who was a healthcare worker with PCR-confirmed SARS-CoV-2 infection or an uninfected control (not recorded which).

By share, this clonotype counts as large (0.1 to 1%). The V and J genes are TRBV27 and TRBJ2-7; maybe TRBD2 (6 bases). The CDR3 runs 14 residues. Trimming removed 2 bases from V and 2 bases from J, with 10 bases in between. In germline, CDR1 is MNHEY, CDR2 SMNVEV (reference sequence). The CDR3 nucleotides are TGTGCCAGCAGTTTAGACGGGAGCACCTACGAGCAGTACTTC. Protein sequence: CASSLDGSTYEQYF.

The CDR3 region has the DNA TGTGCCAGCCGAATTGGGGGACTCAATCAGCCCCAGCATTTT. As protein: CASRIGGLNQPQHF. The chain links TRBV19 to TRBJ1-5; weak D call: TRBD1 (5 bases). Germline CDR1 LNHDA, CDR2 SQIVND (reference sequence). V was cut by 9 bases and J by 3 bases, with 15 bases left in between. The CDR3 runs 14 residues. The full variable domain, rest sourced from reference TRBV19 and TRBJ1-5, is DGGITQSPKYLFRKEGQNVTLSCEQNLNHDAMYWYRQDPGQGLRLIYYSQIVNDFQKGDIAEGYSVSREKKESFPLTVTSAQKNPTAFYLCASRIGGLNQPQHFGDGTRLSIL.

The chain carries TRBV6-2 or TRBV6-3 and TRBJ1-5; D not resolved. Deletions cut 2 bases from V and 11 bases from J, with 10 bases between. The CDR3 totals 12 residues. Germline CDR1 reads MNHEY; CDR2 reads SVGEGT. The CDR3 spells CASSYIDGAQHF. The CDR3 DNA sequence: TGTGCCAGCAGTTACATCGACGGTGCCCAGCATTTT.

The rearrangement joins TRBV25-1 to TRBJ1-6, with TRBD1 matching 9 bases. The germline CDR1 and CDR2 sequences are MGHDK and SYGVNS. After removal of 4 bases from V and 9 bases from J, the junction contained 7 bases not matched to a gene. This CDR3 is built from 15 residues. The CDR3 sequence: CASSAPGTGFSPLHF. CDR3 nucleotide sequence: TGTGCCAGCAGTGCCCCCGGGACAGGGTTTTCACCCCTCCACTTT.

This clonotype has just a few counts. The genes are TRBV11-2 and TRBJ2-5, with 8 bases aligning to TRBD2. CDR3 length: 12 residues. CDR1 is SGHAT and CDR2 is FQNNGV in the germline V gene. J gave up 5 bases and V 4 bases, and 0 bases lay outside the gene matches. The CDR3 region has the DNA TGTGCCAGCAGCTCGGGGGGGGAGACCCAGTACTTC. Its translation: CASSSGGETQYF.

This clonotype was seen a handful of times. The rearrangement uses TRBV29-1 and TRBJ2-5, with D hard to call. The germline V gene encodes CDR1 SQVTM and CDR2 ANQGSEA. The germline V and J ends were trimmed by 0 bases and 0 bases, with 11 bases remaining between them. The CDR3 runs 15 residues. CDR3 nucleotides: TGCAGCGTTGAAGATGGCAACAGCTACCAAGAGACCCAGTACTTC. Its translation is CSVEDGNSYQETQYF.

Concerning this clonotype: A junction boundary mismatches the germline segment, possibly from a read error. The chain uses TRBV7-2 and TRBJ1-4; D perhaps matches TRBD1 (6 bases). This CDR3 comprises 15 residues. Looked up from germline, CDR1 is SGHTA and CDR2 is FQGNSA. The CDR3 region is CASTLGGQPNEKLFF. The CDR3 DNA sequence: TGTGCCAGCACCTTAGGAGGACAGCCGAATGAAAAACTGTTTTTT. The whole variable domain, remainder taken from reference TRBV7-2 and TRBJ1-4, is GAGVSQSPSNKVTEKGKDVELRCDPISGHTALYWYRQSLGQGLEFLIYFQGNSAPDKSGLPSDRFSAERTGGSVSTLTIQRTQQEDSAVYLCASTLGGQPNEKLFFGSGTQLSVL.

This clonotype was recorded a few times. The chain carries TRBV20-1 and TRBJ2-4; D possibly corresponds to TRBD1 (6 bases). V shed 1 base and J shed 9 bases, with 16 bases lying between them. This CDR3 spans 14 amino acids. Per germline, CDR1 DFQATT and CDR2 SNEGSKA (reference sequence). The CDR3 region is CSARAPQVDSIQYF. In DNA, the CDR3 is TGCAGTGCTAGAGCCCCCCAAGTGGACAGCATTCAGTACTTC.

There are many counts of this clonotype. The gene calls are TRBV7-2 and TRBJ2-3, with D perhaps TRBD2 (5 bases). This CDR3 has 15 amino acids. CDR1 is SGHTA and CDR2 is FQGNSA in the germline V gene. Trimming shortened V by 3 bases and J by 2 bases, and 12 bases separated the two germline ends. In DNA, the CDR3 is TGTGCCAGCAGCTTGGTCCCTAGCCTCACAGATACGCAGTATTTT. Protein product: CASSLVPSLTDTQYF.

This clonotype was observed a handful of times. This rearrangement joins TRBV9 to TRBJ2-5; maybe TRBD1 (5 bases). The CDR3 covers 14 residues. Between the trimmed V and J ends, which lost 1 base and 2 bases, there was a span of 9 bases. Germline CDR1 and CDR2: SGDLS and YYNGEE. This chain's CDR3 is CASSVRGLQETQYF. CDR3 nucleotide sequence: TGTGCCAGCAGCGTAAGGGGCCTACAAGAGACCCAGTACTTC.

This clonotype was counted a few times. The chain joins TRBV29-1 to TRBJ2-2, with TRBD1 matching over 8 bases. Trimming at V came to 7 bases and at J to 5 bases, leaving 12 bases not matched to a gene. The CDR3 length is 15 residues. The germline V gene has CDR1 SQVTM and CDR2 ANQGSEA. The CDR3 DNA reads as TGCAGCGCCACAGGGGGAGCGGTAGGAACCGGGGAGCTGTTTTTT. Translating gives CSATGGAVGTGELFF.

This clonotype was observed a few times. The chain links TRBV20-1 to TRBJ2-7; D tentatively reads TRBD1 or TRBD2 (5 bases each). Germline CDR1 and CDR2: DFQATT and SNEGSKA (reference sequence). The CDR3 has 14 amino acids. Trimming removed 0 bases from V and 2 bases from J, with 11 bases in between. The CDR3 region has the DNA TGCAGTGCTAGAGATTCCGGGACCCCCTACGAGCAGTACTTC. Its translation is CSARDSGTPYEQYF.

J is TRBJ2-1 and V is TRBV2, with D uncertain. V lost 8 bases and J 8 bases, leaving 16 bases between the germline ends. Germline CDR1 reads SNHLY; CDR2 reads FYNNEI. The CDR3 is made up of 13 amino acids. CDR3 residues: CASRPDQTDEQFF. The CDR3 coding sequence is TGTGCCAGCCGCCCGGACCAGACCGATGAGCAGTTCTTC.

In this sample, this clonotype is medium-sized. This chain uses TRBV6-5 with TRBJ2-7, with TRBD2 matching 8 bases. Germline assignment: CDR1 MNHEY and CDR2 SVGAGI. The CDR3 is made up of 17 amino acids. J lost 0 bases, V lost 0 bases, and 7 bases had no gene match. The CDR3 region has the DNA TGTGCCAGCAGTTACTCCCGGGATAGCGGGACCTCCTACGAGCAGTACTTC. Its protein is CASSYSRDSGTSYEQYF.

The DNA for the CDR3 is TGCAGCGTTTCCTCCTTGAACACTGAAGCTTTCTTT. Translating it yields CSVSSLNTEAFF. V gene TRBV29-1 combines with J gene TRBJ1-1; D is ambiguous. Germline CDR1 and CDR2: SQVTM and ANQGSEA. The length of the CDR3 is 12 residues. Deletions cut 5 bases from V and 0 bases from J, with 7 bases between.

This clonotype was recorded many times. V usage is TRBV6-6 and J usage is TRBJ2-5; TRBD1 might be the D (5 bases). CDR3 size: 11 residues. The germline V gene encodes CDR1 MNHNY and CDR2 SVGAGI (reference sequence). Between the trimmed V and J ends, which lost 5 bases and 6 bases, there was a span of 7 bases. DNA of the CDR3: TGTGCCAGCAGTCTGGGGCAGACCCAGTACTTC. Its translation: CASSLGQTQYF.

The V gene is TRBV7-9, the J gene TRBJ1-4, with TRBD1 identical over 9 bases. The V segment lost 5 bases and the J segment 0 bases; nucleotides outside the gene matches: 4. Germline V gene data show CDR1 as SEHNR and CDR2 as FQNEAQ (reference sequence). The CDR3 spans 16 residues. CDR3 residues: CASSPGQGSTNEKLFF. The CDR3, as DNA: TGTGCCAGCAGCCCCGGACAGGGGTCAACTAATGAAAAACTGTTTTTT.

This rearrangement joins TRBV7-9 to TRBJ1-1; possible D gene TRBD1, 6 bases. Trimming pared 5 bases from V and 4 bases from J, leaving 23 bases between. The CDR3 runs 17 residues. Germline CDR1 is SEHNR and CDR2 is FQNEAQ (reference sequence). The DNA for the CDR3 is TGTGCCAGCAGCCTCGGGGTATGGGGGCAAAGGGGCACTGAAGCTTTCTTT. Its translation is CASSLGVWGQRGTEAFF.

CDR3 amino acids: CASSNGGEQFF. CDR3 in DNA: TGTGCCAGCAGTAACGGCGGTGAGCAGTTCTTC. V usage is TRBV3-1 and J usage is TRBJ2-1; D not resolved. V dropped 6 bases and J dropped 9 bases, with 9 bases sitting between them. This CDR3 is built from 11 residues. Germline lookup yields CDR1 LGHDT and CDR2 YNNKEL (reference sequence).

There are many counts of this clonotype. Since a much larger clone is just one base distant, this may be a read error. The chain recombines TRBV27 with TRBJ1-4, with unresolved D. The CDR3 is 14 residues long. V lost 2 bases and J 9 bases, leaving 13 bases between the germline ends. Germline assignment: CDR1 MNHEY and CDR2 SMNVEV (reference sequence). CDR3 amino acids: CASSLTGYGKKLFF. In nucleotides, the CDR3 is TGTGCCAGCAGTTTAACCGGGTACGGAAAAAAACTGTTTTTT.

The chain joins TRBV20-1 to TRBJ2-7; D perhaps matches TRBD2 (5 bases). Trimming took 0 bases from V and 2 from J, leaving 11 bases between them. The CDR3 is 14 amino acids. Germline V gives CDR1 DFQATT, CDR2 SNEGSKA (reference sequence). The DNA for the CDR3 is TGCAGTGCTAGAGATAGGGAGACAACCTACGAGCAGTACTTC. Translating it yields CSARDRETTYEQYF.

CDR3 residues: CASSLIASGQPQHF. DNA of the CDR3: TGTGCCAGCAGTTTAATCGCATCGGGCCAGCCCCAGCATTTT. J is TRBJ1-5 and V is TRBV12-3 or TRBV12-4; D not resolved. Deletions cut 2 bases from V and 7 bases from J, with 12 bases between. The CDR3 runs to 14 residues.

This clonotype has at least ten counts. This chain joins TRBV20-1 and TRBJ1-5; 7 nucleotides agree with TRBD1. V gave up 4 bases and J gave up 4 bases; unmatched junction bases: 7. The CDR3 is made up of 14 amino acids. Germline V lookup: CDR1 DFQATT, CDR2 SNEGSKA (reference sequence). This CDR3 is CSAKNAGGNQPQHF. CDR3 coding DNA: TGCAGTGCTAAAAATGCAGGGGGGAATCAGCCCCAGCATTTT.

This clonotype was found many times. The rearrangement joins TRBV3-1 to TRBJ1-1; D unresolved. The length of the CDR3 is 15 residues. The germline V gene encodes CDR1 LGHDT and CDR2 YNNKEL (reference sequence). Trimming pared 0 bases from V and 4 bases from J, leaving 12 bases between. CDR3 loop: CASSQDITPGTEAFF. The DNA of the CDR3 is TGTGCCAGCAGCCAAGATATAACCCCGGGCACTGAAGCTTTCTTT.

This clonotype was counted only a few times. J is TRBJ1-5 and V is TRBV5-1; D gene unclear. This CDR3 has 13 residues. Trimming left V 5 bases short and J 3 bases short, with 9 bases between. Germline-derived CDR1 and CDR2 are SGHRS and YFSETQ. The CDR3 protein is CASRLDLNQPQHF. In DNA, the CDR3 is TGCGCCAGCAGACTGGACCTCAATCAGCCCCAGCATTTT. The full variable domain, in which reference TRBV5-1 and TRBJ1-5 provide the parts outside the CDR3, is KAGVTQTPRYLIKTRGQQVTLSCSPISGHRSVSWYQQTPGQGLQFLFEYFSETQRNKGNFPGRFSGRQFSNSRSEMNVSTLELGDSALYLCASRLDLNQPQHFGDGTRLSIL.

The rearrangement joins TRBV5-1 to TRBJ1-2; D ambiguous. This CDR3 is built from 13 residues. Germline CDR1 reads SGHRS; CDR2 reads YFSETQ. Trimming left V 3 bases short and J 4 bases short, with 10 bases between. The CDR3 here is CASSSTGSYGYTF. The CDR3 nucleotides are TGCGCCAGCAGCTCCACTGGGAGCTATGGCTACACCTTC.

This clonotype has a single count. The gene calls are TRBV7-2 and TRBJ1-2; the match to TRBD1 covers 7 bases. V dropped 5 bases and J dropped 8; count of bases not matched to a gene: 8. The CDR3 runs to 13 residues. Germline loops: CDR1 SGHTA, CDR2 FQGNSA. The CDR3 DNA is TGTGCCAGCAGCGTAGACAGGGAGCACGGCTACACCTTC. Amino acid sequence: CASSVDREHGYTF.